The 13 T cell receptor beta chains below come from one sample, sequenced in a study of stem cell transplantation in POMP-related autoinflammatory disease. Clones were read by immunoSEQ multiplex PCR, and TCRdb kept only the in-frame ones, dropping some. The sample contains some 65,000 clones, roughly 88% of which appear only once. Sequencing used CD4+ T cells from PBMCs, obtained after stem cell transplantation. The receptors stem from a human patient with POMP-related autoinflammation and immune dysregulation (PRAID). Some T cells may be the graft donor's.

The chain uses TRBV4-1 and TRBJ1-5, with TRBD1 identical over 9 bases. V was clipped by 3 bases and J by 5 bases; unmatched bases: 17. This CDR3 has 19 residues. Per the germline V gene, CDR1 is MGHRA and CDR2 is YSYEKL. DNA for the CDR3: TGCGCCAGCAGCCAGACCGGGACAGGGCCTATAGACCCAGATCAGCCCCAGCATTTT. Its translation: CASSQTGTGPIDPDQPQHF.

The CDR3 nucleotides read TGCGCCAGCAGTGGGAGCTCGCAAGAGACCCAGTACTTC. Translated: CASSGSSQETQYF. This chain connects TRBV5-1 to TRBJ2-5, with a tentative D call TRBD2 (5 bases). This CDR3 is built from 13 residues. V was trimmed by 5 bases and J by 2 bases, leaving 10 bases between them. Per germline, CDR1 SGHRS and CDR2 YFSETQ.

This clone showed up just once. This CDR3 is CASSTGGQETQYF. CDR3 bases: TGTGCCAGCAGTACAGGGGGACAAGAGACCCAGTACTTC. The chain is built from TRBV5-5 and TRBJ2-5, with 8 bases that match TRBD1. The V and J ends lost 5 bases and 2 bases, in that order; junction bases with no gene match: 2. Germline V lookup: CDR1 SGHKS, CDR2 YYEKEE (reference sequence). The CDR3 has 13 residues.

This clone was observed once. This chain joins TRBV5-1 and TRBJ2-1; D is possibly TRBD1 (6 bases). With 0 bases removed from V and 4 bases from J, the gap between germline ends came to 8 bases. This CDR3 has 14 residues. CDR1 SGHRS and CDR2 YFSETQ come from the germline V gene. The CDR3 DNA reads TGCGCCAGCAGCTTGGATGGACAGTACAATGAGCAGTTCTTC. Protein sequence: CASSLDGQYNEQFF.

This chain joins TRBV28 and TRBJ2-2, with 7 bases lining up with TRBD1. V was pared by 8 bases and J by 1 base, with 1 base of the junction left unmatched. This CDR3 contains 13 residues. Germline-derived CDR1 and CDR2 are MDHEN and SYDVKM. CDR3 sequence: CASRTGNTGELFF. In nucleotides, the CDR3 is TGTGCCAGCCGGACAGGGAACACCGGGGAGCTGTTTTTT.

This CDR3 reads CASSQDAGRNEKLFF. The DNA of the CDR3 is TGCGCCAGCAGCCAAGATGCAGGGCGTAATGAAAAACTGTTTTTT. The chain joins TRBV4-1 to TRBJ1-4; maybe TRBD1 (5 bases). CDR3 length: 15 amino acids. V gave up 0 bases and J gave up 4 bases, with 9 bases separating them. In germline, CDR1 is MGHRA, CDR2 YSYEKL.

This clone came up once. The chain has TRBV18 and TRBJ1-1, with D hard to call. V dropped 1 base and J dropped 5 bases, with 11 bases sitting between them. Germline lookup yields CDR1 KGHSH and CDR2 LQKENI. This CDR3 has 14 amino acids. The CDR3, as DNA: TGTGCCAGCTCACCACGGAGGGTTGGTACTGAAGCTTTCTTT. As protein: CASSPRRVGTEAFF.

This chain's CDR3 is CAITADRREAFF. As DNA, the CDR3 is TGTGCCATCACCGCGGACCGCCGTGAAGCTTTCTTT. The chain carries TRBV10-3 and TRBJ1-1, with D unresolved. CDR3 length: 12 residues. Germline CDR1 reads ENHRY; CDR2 reads SYGVKD. Trimming cost V 7 bases and J 7 bases, with 13 bases left between them.

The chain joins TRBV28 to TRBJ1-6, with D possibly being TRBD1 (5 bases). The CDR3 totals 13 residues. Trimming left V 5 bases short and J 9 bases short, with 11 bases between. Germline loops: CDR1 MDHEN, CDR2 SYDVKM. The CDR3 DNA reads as TGTGCCAGCAGTACGACAGCCTCTTCACCCCTCCACTTT. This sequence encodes CASSTTASSPLHF.

CDR3: CASSADRENTEAFF. CDR3 in DNA: TGTGCCAGCAGCGCGGACAGGGAGAACACTGAAGCTTTCTTT. The gene calls are TRBV9 and TRBJ1-1; the match to TRBD1 covers 8 bases. J was trimmed by 1 base and V by 3 bases; bases with no gene match: 2. This CDR3 is built from 14 residues. Germline loops: CDR1 SGDLS, CDR2 YYNGEE.

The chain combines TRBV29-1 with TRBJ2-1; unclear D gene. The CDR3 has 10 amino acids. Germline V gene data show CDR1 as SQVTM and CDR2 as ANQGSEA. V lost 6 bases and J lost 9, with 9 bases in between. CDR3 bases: TGCAGCGTCCTGGTGGGTGAGCAGTTCTTC. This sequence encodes CSVLVGEQFF.

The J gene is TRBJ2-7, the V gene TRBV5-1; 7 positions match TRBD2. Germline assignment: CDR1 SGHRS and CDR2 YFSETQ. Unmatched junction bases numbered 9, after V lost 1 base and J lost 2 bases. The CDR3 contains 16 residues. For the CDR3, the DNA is TGCGCCAGCAGCTTGAGCGGGGCAGGCTTCCCCTACGAGCAGTACTTC. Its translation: CASSLSGAGFPYEQYF.

The CDR3 DNA follows: TGTGCCAGCAGCCGACGGGGTGGGAATGAGCAGTTCTTC. Its translation: CASSRRGGNEQFF. The chain is built from TRBV5-6 and TRBJ2-1; weak D call: TRBD2 (5 bases). Germline assignment: CDR1 SGHDT and CDR2 YYEEEE. V lost 4 bases to trimming and J lost 7 bases, with 12 bases between them. This CDR3 has 13 residues.